These T cell receptor beta chains were read from a single sample in a study of blood T cell repertoires in COVID-19. Repertoires were generated with immunoSEQ multiplex PCR, while TCRdb's copy carries only in-frame clones and drops some. The sample lists 150,000 or so clones; roughly 90% were seen once. The sequenced material came from peripheral blood. Receptors originate from a man aged 55 to 70 with active or convalescent COVID-19. CDR3s include the opening cysteine and the closing phenylalanine or tryptophan. Each record gives: CDR3 protein, CDR3 DNA, D gene, J gene, clone size, V gene. The D gene is left open where the match is weak. Only part of the rows carry a size: once, few, many, or a class if the clone is expanded.

CDR3 protein: CASSEARRGDSKLFF
CDR3 DNA: TGTGCCAGCAGTGAAGCTCGCAGGGGTGATTCAAAACTGTTTTTT
D gene: NA
J gene: TRBJ1-4
clone size: NA
V gene: TRBV2

CDR3 protein: CAISERTRTTGELFF
CDR3 DNA: TGTGCCATCAGTGAGCGGACTAGGACCACCGGGGAGCTGTTTTTT
D gene: TRBD2
J gene: TRBJ2-2
clone size: NA
V gene: TRBV10-3

CDR3 protein: CASSPGRGNTEAFF
CDR3 DNA: TGTGCCAGCTCACCAGGGCGGGGGAACACTGAAGCTTTCTTT
D gene: NA
J gene: TRBJ1-1
clone size: NA
V gene: TRBV18

CDR3 protein: CSVVTGGGRGAFF
CDR3 DNA: TGCAGCGTTGTGACAGGGGGCGGAAGAGGAGCTTTCTTT
D gene: TRBD1
J gene: TRBJ1-1
clone size: NA
V gene: TRBV29-1

CDR3 protein: CASSQVQGLAGGLINEQFF
CDR3 DNA: TGCGCCAGCAGCCAAGTACAGGGACTAGCGGGGGGCCTAATCAATGAGCAGTTCTTC
D gene: TRBD2
J gene: TRBJ2-1
clone size: once
V gene: TRBV4-1

CDR3 protein: CASSKPGQRNTEAFF
CDR3 DNA: TGTGCCAGCTCAAAACCGGGACAACGGAACACTGAAGCTTTCTTT
D gene: NA
J gene: TRBJ1-1
clone size: NA
V gene: TRBV18

CDR3 protein: CASKTDSSYNSPLHF
CDR3 DNA: TGTGCCAGCAAAACCGATAGCTCCTATAATTCACCCCTCCACTTT
D gene: NA
J gene: TRBJ1-6
clone size: NA
V gene: TRBV6-5

CDR3 protein: CASSQGLADYQETQYF
CDR3 DNA: TGTGCCAGCAGCCAAGGTTTAGCGGACTACCAAGAGACCCAGTACTTC
D gene: NA
J gene: TRBJ2-5
clone size: NA
V gene: TRBV4-2

CDR3 protein: CASRTGAQYEQYF
CDR3 DNA: TGCGCCAGCAGGACAGGGGCCCAATACGAGCAGTACTTC
D gene: TRBD1
J gene: TRBJ2-7
clone size: NA
V gene: TRBV10-1

CDR3 protein: CASSLDVGIGNEQFF
CDR3 DNA: TGTGCCAGCAGCTTAGACGTCGGGATTGGGAATGAGCAGTTCTTC
D gene: NA
J gene: TRBJ2-1
clone size: NA
V gene: TRBV7-9

CDR3 protein: CASSLEGQALYGYTF
CDR3 DNA: TGTGCCAGCAGCTTGGAGGGACAGGCCCTCTATGGCTACACCTTC
D gene: TRBD1
J gene: TRBJ1-2
clone size: once
V gene: TRBV5-5

CDR3 protein: CASSLSGGVVPEAFF
CDR3 DNA: TGTGCCAGCAGTTTGAGTGGAGGGGTAGTCCCTGAAGCTTTCTTT
D gene: NA
J gene: TRBJ1-1
clone size: NA
V gene: TRBV6-5

CDR3 protein: CASSQDRGSGGFYNEQFF
CDR3 DNA: TGTGCCAGCAGCCAAGATAGGGGAAGCGGGGGGTTCTACAATGAGCAGTTCTTC
D gene: TRBD2
J gene: TRBJ2-1
clone size: NA
V gene: TRBV3-1/TRBV3-2

CDR3 protein: CASMTGYQETQYF
CDR3 DNA: TGTGCCAGCATGACAGGGTACCAAGAGACCCAGTACTTC
D gene: TRBD1
J gene: TRBJ2-5
clone size: NA
V gene: TRBV3-1/TRBV3-2

CDR3 protein: CASRRGTGGFSYEQYF
CDR3 DNA: TGTGCCAGCAGGCGGGGCACAGGGGGCTTCTCCTACGAGCAGTACTTC
D gene: TRBD1
J gene: TRBJ2-7
clone size: NA
V gene: TRBV5-8

CDR3 protein: CASSLGFVGEKLFF
CDR3 DNA: TGTGCCAGCAGCTTAGGGTTCGTCGGTGAAAAACTGTTTTTT
D gene: NA
J gene: TRBJ1-4
clone size: NA
V gene: TRBV7-9

CDR3 protein: CASSQEEGAQPQHF
CDR3 DNA: TGCGCCAGCAGCCAAGAGGAGGGCGCTCAGCCCCAGCATTTT
D gene: NA
J gene: TRBJ1-5
clone size: NA
V gene: TRBV4-1

CDR3 protein: CACSPGGGYTF
CDR3 DNA: TGTGCCTGTTCCCCTGGGGGGGGCTACACCTTC
D gene: NA
J gene: TRBJ1-2
clone size: NA
V gene: TRBV30

CDR3 protein: CASRLTVNYGYTF
CDR3 DNA: TGTGCCAGCCGACTCACGGTGAACTATGGCTACACCTTC
D gene: NA
J gene: TRBJ1-2
clone size: NA
V gene: TRBV27

CDR3 protein: CASSFLSLIENTQYF
CDR3 DNA: TGTGCCAGCAGCTTCTTGTCCCTAATCGAAAATACGCAGTATTTT
D gene: NA
J gene: TRBJ2-3
clone size: NA
V gene: TRBV7-2

CDR3 protein: CASSLGQGRPLHF
CDR3 DNA: TGTGCCAGCAGCTTAGGCCAGGGAAGGCCCCTCCACTTT
D gene: NA
J gene: TRBJ1-6
clone size: NA
V gene: TRBV7-6

CDR3 protein: CASSLGLAEQETQYF
CDR3 DNA: TGTGCCAGCAGCCTGGGACTAGCTGAACAAGAGACCCAGTACTTC
D gene: TRBD2
J gene: TRBJ2-5
clone size: once
V gene: TRBV2

CDR3 protein: CASSLGVSNQPQHF
CDR3 DNA: TGTGCCAGTAGTCTCGGAGTTAGCAATCAGCCCCAGCATTTT
D gene: NA
J gene: TRBJ1-5
clone size: NA
V gene: TRBV19

CDR3 protein: CASSHPLAGASTDTQYF
CDR3 DNA: TGTGCCAGCAGCCACCCCCTAGCGGGAGCCTCTACAGATACGCAGTATTTT
D gene: TRBD2
J gene: TRBJ2-3
clone size: NA
V gene: TRBV7-2

CDR3 protein: CASSLDPGLVYEQYF
CDR3 DNA: TGTGCCAGCAGCTTAGATCCCGGACTAGTCTACGAGCAGTACTTC
D gene: TRBD2
J gene: TRBJ2-7
clone size: NA
V gene: TRBV7-2

CDR3 protein: CASSLKRGRPEETQYF
CDR3 DNA: TGTGCCAGCAGCTTAAAAAGGGGGCGCCCAGAAGAGACCCAGTACTTC
D gene: TRBD1
J gene: TRBJ2-5
clone size: NA
V gene: TRBV7-7

CDR3 protein: CASSSGPANYGYTF
CDR3 DNA: TGTGCCAGCAGTTCTGGGCCGGCTAACTATGGCTACACCTTC
D gene: NA
J gene: TRBJ1-2
clone size: NA
V gene: TRBV27

CDR3 protein: CASSEGGLSYEQYF
CDR3 DNA: TGTGCCAGCAGTGAAGGGGGGCTCTCCTACGAGCAGTACTTC
D gene: NA
J gene: TRBJ2-7
clone size: NA
V gene: TRBV2

CDR3 protein: CASSPKGVEAFF
CDR3 DNA: TGTGCCAGCAGCCCTAAGGGGGTCGAAGCTTTCTTT
D gene: NA
J gene: TRBJ1-1
clone size: few
V gene: TRBV14